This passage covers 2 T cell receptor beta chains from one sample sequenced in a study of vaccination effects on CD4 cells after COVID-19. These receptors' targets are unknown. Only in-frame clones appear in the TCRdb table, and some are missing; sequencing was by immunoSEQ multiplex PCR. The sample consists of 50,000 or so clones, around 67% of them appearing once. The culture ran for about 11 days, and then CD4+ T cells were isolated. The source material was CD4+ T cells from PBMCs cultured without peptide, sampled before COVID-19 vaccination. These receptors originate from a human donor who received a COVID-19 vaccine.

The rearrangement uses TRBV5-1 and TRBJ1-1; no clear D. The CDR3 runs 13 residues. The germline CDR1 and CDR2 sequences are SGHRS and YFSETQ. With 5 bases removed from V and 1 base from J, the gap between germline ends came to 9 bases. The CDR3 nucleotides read TGCGCCAGCAGTTCTTTGAAGAACACTGAAGCTTTCTTT. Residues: CASSSLKNTEAFF.

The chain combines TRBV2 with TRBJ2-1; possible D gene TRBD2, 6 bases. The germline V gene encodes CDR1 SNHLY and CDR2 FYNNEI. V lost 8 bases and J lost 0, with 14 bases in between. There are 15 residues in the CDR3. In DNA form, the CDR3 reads TGTGCCAGCGTCGCGGGACGTCGCTCCTACAATGAGCAGTTCTTC. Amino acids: CASVAGRRSYNEQFF.